This T cell receptor (beta chain) appears in the sequencing data of a study of cytomegalovirus exposure and HLA in healthy donors. This CDR3 spans 18 amino acids. Germline CDR1 and CDR2: SGHRS and YFSETQ. V was pared by 5 bases and J by 0 bases, with 21 bases between. It was with 60 Vbeta and 13 Jbeta primers that the PCR ran. Sequencing used immunoSEQ multiplex PCR; TCRdb keeps in-frame clones, though not all of them. This sample's table reports roughly 88,000 clones. What was sequenced was PBMCs. This clonotype was sampled from a man between 45 and 60 years old in good health and CMV-seropositive. V usage is TRBV5-1 and J usage is TRBJ2-1, with a weak D call TRBD2 (6 bases). The CDR3 sequence is CASSRIGDSLSSYNEQFF. Here the CDR3 DNA reads TGCGCCAGCAGTAGGATTGGGGACTCCCTGAGCTCCTACAATGAGCAGTTCTTC.